This T cell receptor (beta chain) was documented in a study of monozygotic twins with inflammatory bowel disease. Overall study findings and caveats: The co-twins with IBD showed lower TCRbeta diversity (inverse Simpson) than their healthy siblings.

Remarks on this clonotype: The antigen is not known.

Germline V gene data show CDR1 as MGHRA and CDR2 as YSYEKL. This CDR3 has 12 amino acids. cDNA for each sample came from eight separate reactions. TCRdb re-analyzed the 5' RACE reads; it lists each CDR3 protein once, without DNA. The sample includes some 190,000 distinct CDR3 sequences. This rearrangement joins TRBV4-1 to TRBJ1-2; with no DNA, the TCRdb D assignment of TRBD1 cannot be verified. The sequence was collected from a human donor with ulcerative colitis or Crohn's disease, or a healthy co-twin of an affected twin (not recorded which). The sequenced sample consisted of blood. The CDR3 loop reads CASSQETGGYTF.